This is a list of T cell receptor beta chains from one sample in a study of T cells in Graves' hyperthyroidism and ophthalmopathy. TCRdb reprocessed the multiplex PCR reads via MiXCR and lists one record per CDR3 protein. The sample includes hundreds of thousands of distinct CDR3 sequences, 11% to 15% of them seen just once. Sequenced input: blood. These receptors all stem from a young woman with Graves' hyperthyroidism. CDR3s include the opening cysteine and the closing phenylalanine or tryptophan. The order of the fields is clone size, J gene, V gene, CDR3 length, D gene, CDR3 protein, CDR3 DNA. The D gene is left open where the match is weak. A clone size is listed for some rows: how often the clone was seen (once, few, many), or a class if it is expanded.

.,TRBJ2-7,TRBV14,12,TRBD2,CASSQTSGTQYF,TGTGCCAGCAGCCAGACTAGCGGAACGCAGTACTTC
many,TRBJ1-4,TRBV7-8,16,TRBD1,CASSLGFGQVNEKLFF,TGTGCCAGCAGCTTAGGATTCGGACAGGTTAATGAAAAACTGTTTTTT
few,TRBJ1-2,TRBV3-1,13,.,CASTNGGLGGYTF,TGTGCCAGCACTAACGGGGGGCTTGGGGGCTACACCTTC
many,TRBJ2-1,TRBV6-1,12,.,CASSVGYNEQFF,TGTGCCAGCAGTGTCGGGTACAATGAGCAGTTCTTC
.,TRBJ2-6,TRBV29-1,15,.,CSVRPANSGANVLTF,TGCAGCGTCCGACCCGCAAACTCTGGGGCCAACGTCCTGACTTTC
many,TRBJ2-1,TRBV13,14,TRBD2,CASSDPSGGHEQFF,TGTGCCAGCAGCGACCCTAGCGGGGGGCATGAGCAGTTCTTC
few,TRBJ2-2,TRBV13,15,.,CASSLAWGETGELFF,TGTGCCAGCAGCCTCGCATGGGGGGAAACCGGGGAGCTGTTTTTT
many,TRBJ2-7,TRBV12-3/TRBV12-4,13,.,CASNLEGSGEQYF,TGTGCCAGCAATTTAGAGGGGTCCGGTGAGCAGTACTTC
many,TRBJ2-3,TRBV11-2,13,.,CASASAFTDTQYF,TGTGCCAGCGCGTCGGCTTTCACAGATACGCAGTATTTT
many,TRBJ1-2,TRBV20-1,12,TRBD1,CSAEPGGSGYTF,TGCAGTGCTGAACCAGGGGGAAGTGGCTACACCTTC
many,TRBJ2-5,TRBV5-6,13,.,CASSWTDPGTQYF,TGTGCCAGCAGCTGGACCGACCCAGGGACCCAGTACTTC
.,TRBJ2-7,TRBV12-3/TRBV12-4,12,.,CASTKVGARRYF,TGTGCCAGCACCAAGGTAGGGGCCAGGCGGTACTTC
many,TRBJ2-2,TRBV11-1,13,.,CASSFVTDGELFF,TGTGCCAGCAGCTTTGTGACTGACGGGGAGCTGTTTTTT
.,TRBJ2-7,TRBV29-1,13,TRBD2,CSGGLAGGNEQYF,TGCAGCGGAGGACTAGCGGGAGGGAACGAGCAGTACTTC
.,TRBJ1-5,TRBV6-2/TRBV6-3,13,.,CASSFIREQPQHF,TGTGCCAGCAGTTTCATCAGGGAACAGCCCCAGCATTTT
.,TRBJ1-3,TRBV11-3,15,.,CASRAGPDSGNTIYF,TGTGCCAGCAGAGCAGGCCCGGATTCTGGAAACACCATATATTTT
many,TRBJ2-3,TRBV2,15,.,CASSELDPRTDTQYF,TGTGCCAGCAGTGAGTTGGACCCTCGCACAGATACGCAGTATTTT
few,TRBJ2-1,TRBV5-5,15,TRBD2,CASSFSGRKYNEQFF,TGTGCCAGCAGCTTCAGCGGGAGGAAGTACAATGAGCAGTTCTTC
few,TRBJ1-5,TRBV20-1,16,TRBD1,CSADWDRGTSNQPQHF,TGCAGTGCCGATTGGGACAGGGGAACCTCCAATCAGCCCCAGCATTTT
few,TRBJ1-1,TRBV6-9,15,.,CASSIRDDPNTEAFF,TGTGCCAGCAGTATCCGGGACGACCCGAACACTGAAGCTTTCTTT
many,TRBJ1-5,TRBV4-3,15,TRBD1,CASSQETGMRQPQHF,TGCGCCAGCAGCCAAGAGACAGGGATGAGGCAGCCCCAGCATTTT
few,TRBJ2-3,TRBV12-3/TRBV12-4,15,.,CASSLGGYGTDTQYF,TGTGCCAGCAGTTTAGGCGGGTACGGCACAGATACGCAGTATTTT
.,TRBJ2-2,TRBV24-1,14,.,CATQGLLSTGELFF,TGTGCCACCCAGGGACTTCTTAGCACCGGGGAGCTGTTTTTT
few,TRBJ2-5,TRBV20-1,10,.,CSAAEETQYF,TGCAGTGCCGCCGAAGAGACCCAGTACTTC
many,TRBJ2-1,TRBV5-1,15,.,CASSLGARMHNEQFF,TGCGCCAGCAGCTTGGGGGCTAGGATGCACAATGAGCAGTTCTTC
few,TRBJ1-5,TRBV10-3,13,.,CAISPGAGQPQHF,TGTGCCATCAGCCCAGGGGCGGGTCAGCCCCAGCATTTT
few,TRBJ2-2,TRBV4-1,16,TRBD1,CASSRVQGALAGELFF,TGCGCCAGCAGCCGCGTACAGGGGGCTTTGGCCGGGGAGCTGTTTTTT
many,TRBJ2-2,TRBV11-2,18,.,CASSFGSLDHANTGELFF,TGTGCCAGCAGCTTTGGTTCCCTAGATCACGCTAACACCGGGGAGCTGTTTTTT
few,TRBJ2-6,TRBV20-1,18,TRBD2,CSARDWVGGNSGANVLTF,TGCAGTGCTAGAGATTGGGTCGGGGGGAACTCTGGGGCCAACGTCCTGACTTTC
many,TRBJ2-1,TRBV20-1,16,.,CSARDPTGLRHGEQFF,TGCAGTGCTAGGGACCCAACGGGACTCAGACATGGAGAGCAGTTCTTC
.,TRBJ2-7,TRBV10-3,12,TRBD2,CASGLVWYEQYF,TGTGCCAGCGGACTAGTTTGGTACGAGCAGTACTTC
many,TRBJ2-1,TRBV20-1,17,.,CSARDSPGRADYNEQFF,TGCAGTGCTAGAGATTCCCCCGGGCGTGCCGACTACAATGAGCAGTTCTTC
many,TRBJ2-3,TRBV5-1,16,.,CASRRQLTTSTDTQYF,TGCGCCAGCCGACGACAGCTAACCACTAGCACAGATACGCAGTATTTT
many,TRBJ2-7,TRBV11-2,13,.,CASSQVAVSEQYF,TGTGCCAGCAGCCAAGTGGCCGTGTCCGAGCAGTACTTC
.,TRBJ2-7,TRBV4-3,16,TRBD2,CASSPQGTSGDYEQYF,TGCGCCAGCAGCCCGCAGGGGACTAGCGGGGACTACGAGCAGTACTTC
many,TRBJ1-2,TRBV7-9,15,.,CASSLARAVNYGYTF,TGTGCCAGCAGCTTAGCCAGGGCCGTTAACTATGGCTACACCTTC
.,TRBJ1-5,TRBV20-1,14,.,CSVSRPRDHQPQHF,TGCAGTGTGAGTAGACCCAGAGATCATCAGCCCCAGCATTTT
.,TRBJ2-7,TRBV3-1,15,.,CASSQDPQADYEQYF,TGTGCCAGCAGCCAAGACCCACAGGCCGACTACGAGCAGTACTTC
many,TRBJ2-1,TRBV7-9,18,.,CASSLGDLGGSTGNEQFF,TGTGCCAGCAGCTTAGGGGACCTAGGGGGGAGCACGGGTAATGAGCAGTTCTTC
many,TRBJ1-5,TRBV5-5,15,TRBD1,CASSLGDSTNQPQHF,TGTGCCAGCAGCTTAGGGGACAGCACCAATCAGCCCCAGCATTTT
many,TRBJ2-3,TRBV7-3,19,TRBD2,CASSIDGTSGRGRGDTQYF,TGTGCCAGCAGCATAGACGGGACTAGCGGGAGGGGACGGGGAGATACGCAGTATTTT
.,TRBJ1-5,TRBV2,16,.,CASRGRTLQRNQPQHF,TGTGCCAGCAGGGGACGGACCCTTCAGCGCAATCAGCCCCAGCATTTT
few,TRBJ1-2,TRBV29-1,15,TRBD1,CSVEGTGGDNYGYTF,TGCAGCGTTGAAGGGACAGGGGGAGATAACTATGGCTACACCTTC
many,TRBJ1-2,TRBV7-2,15,.,CASSLARAANYGYTF,TGTGCCAGCAGCTTAGCGAGGGCAGCTAACTATGGCTACACCTTC
.,TRBJ2-7,TRBV4-2,15,.,CASSQEVVDSYEQYF,TGTGCCAGCAGCCAAGAGGTAGTAGACTCCTACGAGCAGTACTTC
few,TRBJ2-6,TRBV18,17,TRBD1,CASSLGQGSSGANVLTF,TGTGCCAGCTCCCTTGGACAGGGTAGCTCTGGGGCCAACGTCCTGACTTTC
few,TRBJ2-2,TRBV4-1,16,.,CASRAHPRGNTGELFF,TGCGCCAGCAGAGCCCACCCACGAGGGAACACCGGGGAGCTGTTTTTT
.,TRBJ1-1,TRBV9,13,TRBD1,CASSPNGQVEAFF,TGTGCCAGCAGCCCTAACGGACAGGTGGAAGCTTTCTTT
.,TRBJ1-2,TRBV6-1,13,.,CASNSGGVYGYTF,TGTGCCAGCAACTCCGGGGGGGTGTATGGCTACACCTTC
many,TRBJ2-7,TRBV11-2,14,.,CASSQAYSSYEQYF,TGTGCCAGCAGCCAAGCATACAGCTCCTACGAGCAGTACTTC
few,TRBJ2-5,TRBV6-5,16,.,CASSYSRLRGRETQYF,TGTGCCAGCAGTTACTCCCGGCTTCGGGGGCGAGAGACCCAGTACTTC